This T cell receptor (beta chain) was recovered during a study of shared clonotypes between healthy human individuals. Study-wide context: CD4 naive and memory got three plates each, CD8 naive two, CD8 memory one. The study's findings and limits: In a handful of donors, around 4.8% of naive CD4 clonotypes appeared in common.

CDR1 and CDR2 (germline): SGDLS, YYNGEE. V gave up 0 bases and J gave up 0 bases, with 15 bases separating them. This CDR3 has 17 amino acids. Details on this clone: The target antigen is unknown.

Template for every sorted-subset replicate PCR totaled approximately 0.2 ug DNA, 25,000 to 35,000 T cell genomes. The method was immunoSEQ multiplex PCR; TCRdb's version includes in-frame clones alone and lacks a portion of them. This sample has 2 million to 2.5 million clones, with around 93% found just once. Naivety among CD8 cells was defined by CD45RO negativity and positive CCR7 selection, thereby excluding terminally differentiated effector memory CD45RA+ cells. The donor cohort consisted entirely of Caucasian adults residing in Nashville, Tennessee. The source is a man younger than 30 in good health. Some clones in this sample may be carry-over from other donors' samples. Sequenced: naive CD8+ T cells from PBMCs. The chain links TRBV9 to TRBJ1-1; D is possibly TRBD1 (6 bases). The CDR3 is CASSVEPQQGMNTEAFF. The CDR3 DNA sequence: TGTGCCAGCAGCGTAGAGCCTCAACAGGGAATGAACACTGAAGCTTTCTTT. The full variable domain, rest sourced from reference TRBV9 and TRBJ1-1, is DSGVTQTPKHLITATGQRVTLRCSPRSGDLSVYWYQQSLDQGLQFLIQYYNGEERAKGNILERFSAQQFPDLHSELNLSSLELGDSALYFCASSVEPQQGMNTEAFFGQGTRLTVV.